This TCR beta chain was obtained from a study of cytomegalovirus exposure and HLA in healthy donors. Findings of the study overall: Cytomegalovirus-associated status was assigned to about 160 TCR beta chains. Confirmation was obtained in vitro that a few CMV-associated chains are specific for CMV antigens. Analyses of presence/absence relied on an assumption of roughly uniform sequencing depth across donors.

On this clone itself: Its antigen remains unidentified.

The CDR3 loop spans 12 amino acids. Germline V gives CDR1 SNHLY, CDR2 FYNNEI. The V gene end was trimmed by 7 bases and the J gene end by 4 bases; junction bases not matched to a gene: 2. Primers included in the PCR were 60 Vbeta and 13 Jbeta primers. Sequenced by immunoSEQ multiplex PCR; TCRdb stores in-frame clones only, minus some. The repertoire includes 60,000 to 75,000 clones, roughly 68% of them detected once, and roughly 11% sits in the top ten. The TCR sequence derives from an older woman in good health and CMV-seropositive. Sequencing was carried out using PBMCs. This chain joins TRBV2 and TRBJ2-3; the match to TRBD1 covers 7 bases. The CDR3 protein is CASKQGPDTQYF. CDR3 nucleotides: TGTGCCAGCAAACAGGGGCCAGATACGCAGTATTTT.